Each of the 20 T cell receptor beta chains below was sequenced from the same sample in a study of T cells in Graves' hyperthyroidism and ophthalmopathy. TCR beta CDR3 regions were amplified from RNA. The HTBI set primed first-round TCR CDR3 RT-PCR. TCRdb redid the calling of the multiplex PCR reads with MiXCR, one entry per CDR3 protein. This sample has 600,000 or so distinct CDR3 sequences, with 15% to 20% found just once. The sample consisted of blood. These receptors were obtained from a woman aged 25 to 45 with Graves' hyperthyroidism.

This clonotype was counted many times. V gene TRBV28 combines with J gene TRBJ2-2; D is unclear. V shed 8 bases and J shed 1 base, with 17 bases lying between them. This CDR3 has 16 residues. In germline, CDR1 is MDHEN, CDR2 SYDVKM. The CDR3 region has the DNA TGTGCCAGCCAGCCCCCGCTACCGGGGAACACCGGGGAGCTGTTTTTT. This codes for CASQPPLPGNTGELFF.

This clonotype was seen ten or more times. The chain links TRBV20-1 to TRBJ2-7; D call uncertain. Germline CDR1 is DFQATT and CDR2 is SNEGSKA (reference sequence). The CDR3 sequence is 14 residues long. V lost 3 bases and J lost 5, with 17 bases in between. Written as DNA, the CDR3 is TGCAGTGCTAGTTTTTATGGCTCGGGTCACGAGCAGTACTTC. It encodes CSASFYGSGHEQYF.

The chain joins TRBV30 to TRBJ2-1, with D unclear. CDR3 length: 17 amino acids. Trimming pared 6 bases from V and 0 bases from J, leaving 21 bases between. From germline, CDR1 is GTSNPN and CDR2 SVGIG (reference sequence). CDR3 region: CACPNPGSPASYNEQFF. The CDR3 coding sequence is TGTGCCTGCCCAAATCCCGGGTCTCCGGCCTCCTACAATGAGCAGTTCTTC.

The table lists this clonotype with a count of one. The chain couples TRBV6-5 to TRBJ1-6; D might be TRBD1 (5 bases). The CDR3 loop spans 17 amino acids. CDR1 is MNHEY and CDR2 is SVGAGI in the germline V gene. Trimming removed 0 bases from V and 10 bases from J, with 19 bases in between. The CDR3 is CASSYSFSGAFRSPLHF. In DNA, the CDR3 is TGTGCCAGCAGTTACTCTTTCAGCGGGGCCTTTAGGTCACCCCTCCACTTT.

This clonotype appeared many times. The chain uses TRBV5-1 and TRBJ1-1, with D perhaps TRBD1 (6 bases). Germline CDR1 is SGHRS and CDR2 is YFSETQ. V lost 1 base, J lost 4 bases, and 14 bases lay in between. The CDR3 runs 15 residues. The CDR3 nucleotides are TGCGCCAGCAGCTTGACAGGGACATTGGGCACTGAAGCTTTCTTT. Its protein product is CASSLTGTLGTEAFF. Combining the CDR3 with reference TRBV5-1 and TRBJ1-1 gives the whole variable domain KAGVTQTPRYLIKTRGQQVTLSCSPISGHRSVSWYQQTPGQGLQFLFEYFSETQRNKGNFPGRFSGRQFSNSRSEMNVSTLELGDSALYLCASSLTGTLGTEAFFGQGTRLTVV.

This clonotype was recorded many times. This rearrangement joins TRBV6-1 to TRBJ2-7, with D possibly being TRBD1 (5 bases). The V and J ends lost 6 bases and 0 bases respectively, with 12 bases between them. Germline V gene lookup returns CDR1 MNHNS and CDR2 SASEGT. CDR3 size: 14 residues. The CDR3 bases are TGTGCCAGCAGCTATCAGGGTAGCTCCTACGAGCAGTACTTC. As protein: CASSYQGSSYEQYF.

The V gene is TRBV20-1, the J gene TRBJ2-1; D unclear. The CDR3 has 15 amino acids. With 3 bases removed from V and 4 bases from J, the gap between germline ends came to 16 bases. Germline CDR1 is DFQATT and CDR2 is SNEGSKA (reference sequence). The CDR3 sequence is CSASPSRGSYNEQFF. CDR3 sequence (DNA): TGCAGTGCTAGCCCCAGTCGAGGTTCTTACAATGAGCAGTTCTTC.

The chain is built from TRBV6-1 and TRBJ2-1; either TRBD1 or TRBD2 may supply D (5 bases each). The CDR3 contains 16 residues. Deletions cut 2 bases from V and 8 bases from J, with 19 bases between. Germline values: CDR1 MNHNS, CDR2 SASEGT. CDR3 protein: CASSELWGLGYDEQFF. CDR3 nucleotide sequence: TGTGCCAGCAGTGAACTTTGGGGGTTGGGGTACGATGAGCAGTTCTTC.

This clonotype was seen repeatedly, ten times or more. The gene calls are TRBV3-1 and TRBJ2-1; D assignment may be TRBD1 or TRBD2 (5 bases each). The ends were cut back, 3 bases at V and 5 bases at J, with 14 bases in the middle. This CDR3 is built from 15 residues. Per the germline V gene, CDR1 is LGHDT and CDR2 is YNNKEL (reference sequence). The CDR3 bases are TGTGCCAGCAGCCATGGGACCCCGGTCAACAATGAGCAGTTCTTC. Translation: CASSHGTPVNNEQFF.

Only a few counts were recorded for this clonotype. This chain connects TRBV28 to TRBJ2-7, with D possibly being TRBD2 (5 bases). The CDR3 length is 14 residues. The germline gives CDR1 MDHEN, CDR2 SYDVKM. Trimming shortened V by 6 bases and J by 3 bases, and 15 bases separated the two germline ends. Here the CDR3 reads CASRPSGMDYEQYF. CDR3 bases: TGTGCCAGCAGACCGTCCGGGATGGACTACGAGCAGTACTTC.

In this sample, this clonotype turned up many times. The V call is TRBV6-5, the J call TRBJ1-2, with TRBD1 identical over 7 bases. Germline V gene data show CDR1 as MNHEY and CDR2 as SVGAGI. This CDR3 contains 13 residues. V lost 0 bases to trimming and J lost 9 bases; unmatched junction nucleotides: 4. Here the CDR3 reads CASSYSRQGSYTF. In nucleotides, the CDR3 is TGTGCCAGCAGTTACTCGAGACAGGGTAGCTACACCTTC.

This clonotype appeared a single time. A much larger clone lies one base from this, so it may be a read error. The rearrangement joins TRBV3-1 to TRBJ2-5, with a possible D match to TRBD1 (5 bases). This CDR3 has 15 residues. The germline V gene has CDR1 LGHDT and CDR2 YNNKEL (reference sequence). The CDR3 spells CASSQGTGDQETQHF. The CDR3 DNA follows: TGTGCCAGCAGCCAAGGAACAGGTGACCAAGAGACCCAGCACTTC.

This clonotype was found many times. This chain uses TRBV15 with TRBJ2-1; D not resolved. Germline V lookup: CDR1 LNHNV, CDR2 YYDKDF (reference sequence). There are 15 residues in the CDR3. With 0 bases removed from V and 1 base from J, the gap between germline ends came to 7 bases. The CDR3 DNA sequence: TGTGCCACCAGCAGAGATTTATCATCCTACAATGAGCAGTTCTTC. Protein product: CATSRDLSSYNEQFF.

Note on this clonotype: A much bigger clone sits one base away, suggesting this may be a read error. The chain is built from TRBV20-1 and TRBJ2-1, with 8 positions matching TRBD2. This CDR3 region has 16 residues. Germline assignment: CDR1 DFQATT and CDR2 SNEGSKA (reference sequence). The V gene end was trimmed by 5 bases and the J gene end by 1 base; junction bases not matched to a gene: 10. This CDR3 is CSAVILSGGSYNEQFF. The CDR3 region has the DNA TGCAGTGCTGTGATTTTGTCGGGAGGGTCCTACAATGAGCAGTTCTTC.

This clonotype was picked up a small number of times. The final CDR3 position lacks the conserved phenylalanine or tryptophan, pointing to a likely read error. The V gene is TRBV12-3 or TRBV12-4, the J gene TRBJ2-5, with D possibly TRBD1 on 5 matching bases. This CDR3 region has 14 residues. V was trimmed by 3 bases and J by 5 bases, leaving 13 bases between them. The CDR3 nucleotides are TGTGCCAGCAGTTTTTCAGGGCTCGGGGAGACCCAGTACCTC. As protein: CASSFSGLGETQYL.

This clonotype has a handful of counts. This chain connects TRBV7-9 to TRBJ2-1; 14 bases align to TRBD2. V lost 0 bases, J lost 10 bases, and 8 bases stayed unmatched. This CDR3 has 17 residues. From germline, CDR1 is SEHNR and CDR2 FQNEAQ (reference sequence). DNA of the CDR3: TGTGCCAGCAGCTTAGCGGGGACTAGCGGGAGCGCAGGGGAGCAGTTCTTC. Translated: CASSLAGTSGSAGEQFF.

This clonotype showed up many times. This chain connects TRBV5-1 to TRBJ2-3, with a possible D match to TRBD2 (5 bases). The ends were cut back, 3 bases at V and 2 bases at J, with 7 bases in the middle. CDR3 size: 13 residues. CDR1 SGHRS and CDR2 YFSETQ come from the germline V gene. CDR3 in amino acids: CASSWTSTDTQYF. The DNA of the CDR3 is TGCGCCAGCAGCTGGACTTCCACAGATACGCAGTATTTT.

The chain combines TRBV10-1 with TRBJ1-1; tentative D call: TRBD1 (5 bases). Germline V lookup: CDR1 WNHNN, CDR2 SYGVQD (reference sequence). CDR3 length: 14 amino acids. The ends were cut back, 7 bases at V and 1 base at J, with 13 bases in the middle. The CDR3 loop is CASTGQGGNTEAFF. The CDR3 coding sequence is TGCGCCAGCACAGGCCAGGGAGGGAACACTGAAGCTTTCTTT.

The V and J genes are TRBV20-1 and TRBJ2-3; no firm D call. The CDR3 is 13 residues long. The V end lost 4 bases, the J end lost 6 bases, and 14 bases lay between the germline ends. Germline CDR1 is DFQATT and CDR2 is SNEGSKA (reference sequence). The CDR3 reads CSATGETRDTQYF. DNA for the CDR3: TGCAGTGCTACAGGAGAAACGAGGGATACGCAGTATTTT.

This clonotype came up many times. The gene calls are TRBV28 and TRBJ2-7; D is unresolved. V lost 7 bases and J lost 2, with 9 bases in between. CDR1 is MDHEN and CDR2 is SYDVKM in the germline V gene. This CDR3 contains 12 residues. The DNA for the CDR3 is TGTGCCAGCAAAGGGCCGGCCTACGAGCAGTACTTC. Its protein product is CASKGPAYEQYF.